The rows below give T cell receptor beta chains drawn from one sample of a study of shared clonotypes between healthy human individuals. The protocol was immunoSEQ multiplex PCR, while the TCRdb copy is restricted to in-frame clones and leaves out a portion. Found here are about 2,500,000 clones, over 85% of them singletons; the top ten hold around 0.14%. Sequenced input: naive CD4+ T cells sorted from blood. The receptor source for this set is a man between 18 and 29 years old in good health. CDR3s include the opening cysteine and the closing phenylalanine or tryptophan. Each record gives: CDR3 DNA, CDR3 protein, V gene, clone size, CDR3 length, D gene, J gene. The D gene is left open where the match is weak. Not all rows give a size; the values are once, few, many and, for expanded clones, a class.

CDR3nt: TGTGCCTGGAGCGACAGGCCGAATTCACCCCTCCACTTT
CDR3aa: CAWSDRPNSPLHF
v_gene: TRBV30
abundance: few
len: 13
d_gene: -
j_gene: TRBJ1-6

CDR3nt: TGCGCCAGCAGCACCTCATCAGCCAAAAACATTCAGTACTTC
CDR3aa: CASSTSSAKNIQYF
v_gene: TRBV10-1
abundance: -
len: 14
d_gene: -
j_gene: TRBJ2-4

CDR3nt: TGTGCCAGCAGCCAACGGGGGGACAACTCCTACAATGAGCAGTTCTTC
CDR3aa: CASSQRGDNSYNEQFF
v_gene: TRBV14
abundance: -
len: 16
d_gene: -
j_gene: TRBJ2-1

CDR3nt: TGTGCCAGTAGTATATGGGCCGAAAAACTGTTTTTT
CDR3aa: CASSIWAEKLFF
v_gene: TRBV19
abundance: -
len: 12
d_gene: -
j_gene: TRBJ1-4

CDR3nt: TGTGCCAGCAGCCCGGGGGTATCCCGAACGACCTACGAGCAGTACTTC
CDR3aa: CASSPGVSRTTYEQYF
v_gene: TRBV7-2
abundance: -
len: 16
d_gene: -
j_gene: TRBJ2-7

CDR3nt: TGTGCCATCAGTAGACAGAGACAAGAGACCCAGTACTTC
CDR3aa: CAISRQRQETQYF
v_gene: TRBV10-3
abundance: -
len: 13
d_gene: -
j_gene: TRBJ2-5

CDR3nt: TGTGCCAGCAGTTACTCGCCGGTCATCTACGAGCAGTACTTC
CDR3aa: CASSYSPVIYEQYF
v_gene: TRBV6-5
abundance: -
len: 14
d_gene: -
j_gene: TRBJ2-7

CDR3nt: TGTGCCACCAGCGGACGGACAGGGGCCCTGAATAATTCACCCCTCCACTTT
CDR3aa: CATSGRTGALNNSPLHF
v_gene: TRBV15
abundance: -
len: 17
d_gene: TRBD1
j_gene: TRBJ1-6

CDR3nt: TGTGCCAGCAGTGAACGGGACAGGGGGAGTCCGTACTTC
CDR3aa: CASSERDRGSPYF
v_gene: TRBV6-1
abundance: -
len: 13
d_gene: TRBD1
j_gene: TRBJ2-7

CDR3nt: TGTGCCAGCAGCTTAGAGGGTGGCATCACTGAAGCTTTCTTT
CDR3aa: CASSLEGGITEAFF
v_gene: TRBV11-2
abundance: -
len: 14
d_gene: -
j_gene: TRBJ1-1

CDR3nt: TGCGCCAGCAGTCAATCGAAGACAGCCGAAGCTTTCTTT
CDR3aa: CASSQSKTAEAFF
v_gene: TRBV23-1
abundance: -
len: 13
d_gene: -
j_gene: TRBJ1-1

CDR3nt: TGTGCCAGCAGCCAGGGACTAGCGGGAGCGTTGCATGAGCAGTTCTTC
CDR3aa: CASSQGLAGALHEQFF
v_gene: TRBV7-2
abundance: -
len: 16
d_gene: TRBD2
j_gene: TRBJ2-1

CDR3nt: TGCGCCAGCAGCTTGGCCCGGACAGGGACCTACGAGCAGTACTTC
CDR3aa: CASSLARTGTYEQYF
v_gene: TRBV5-1
abundance: -
len: 15
d_gene: TRBD1
j_gene: TRBJ2-7

CDR3nt: TGCGCCAGCAGCTTGGAAGGGGCGGGAGCAGGGGAGACCCAGTACTTC
CDR3aa: CASSLEGAGAGETQYF
v_gene: TRBV5-1
abundance: -
len: 16
d_gene: TRBD2
j_gene: TRBJ2-5

CDR3nt: TGTGCCAGCAGTTTTCGGGGTGCTCCCCTCCACTTT
CDR3aa: CASSFRGAPLHF
v_gene: TRBV28
abundance: -
len: 12
d_gene: -
j_gene: TRBJ1-6

CDR3nt: TGTGCCAGCAGCTTAGTGCGGGGGGGCCGCCAGCCCCAGCATTTT
CDR3aa: CASSLVRGGRQPQHF
v_gene: TRBV7-2
abundance: -
len: 15
d_gene: -
j_gene: TRBJ1-5

CDR3nt: TGTGCCAGCTTGTCCCGGGTTTCCTCCTACGAGCAGTACTTC
CDR3aa: CASLSRVSSYEQYF
v_gene: TRBV5-6
abundance: -
len: 14
d_gene: -
j_gene: TRBJ2-7

CDR3nt: TGTGCCAGCTCACCCCTGACAGGGTGGGAAGAGACCCAGTACTTC
CDR3aa: CASSPLTGWEETQYF
v_gene: TRBV18
abundance: -
len: 15
d_gene: TRBD1
j_gene: TRBJ2-5

CDR3nt: TGTGCCAGCTCACCACCGGGCTTCTCCTACAATGAGCAGTTCTTC
CDR3aa: CASSPPGFSYNEQFF
v_gene: TRBV18
abundance: -
len: 15
d_gene: -
j_gene: TRBJ2-1

CDR3nt: TGTGCCCGGGTGGCGGGTTCACCCCTCCACTTT
CDR3aa: CARVAGSPLHF
v_gene: TRBV7-3
abundance: few
len: 11
d_gene: -
j_gene: TRBJ1-6

CDR3nt: TGTGCCAGCAGAAAAGCGGTCCAAGAGACCCAGTACTTC
CDR3aa: CASRKAVQETQYF
v_gene: TRBV27
abundance: -
len: 13
d_gene: -
j_gene: TRBJ2-5

CDR3nt: TGTGCCAGCAGCCCGGCGTACGAGCAGTACTTC
CDR3aa: CASSPAYEQYF
v_gene: TRBV7-2
abundance: -
len: 11
d_gene: -
j_gene: TRBJ2-7

CDR3nt: TGTGCCACCAGCAGAGATCCAGGAGCAATCTATGGCTACACCTTC
CDR3aa: CATSRDPGAIYGYTF
v_gene: TRBV15
abundance: -
len: 15
d_gene: -
j_gene: TRBJ1-2

CDR3nt: TGTGCCAGCAGCTTAGACGCTCTCGCTGAAGCTTTCTTT
CDR3aa: CASSLDALAEAFF
v_gene: TRBV7-9
abundance: -
len: 13
d_gene: -
j_gene: TRBJ1-1

CDR3nt: TGTGCCAGCAGCTTCTCCAGGCAGGGGACTGAAGCTTTCTTT
CDR3aa: CASSFSRQGTEAFF
v_gene: TRBV5-5
abundance: -
len: 14
d_gene: -
j_gene: TRBJ1-1

CDR3nt: TGTGCCAGCAGCCCGCAGGGCTCGATCGGCTACACCTTC
CDR3aa: CASSPQGSIGYTF
v_gene: TRBV11-2
abundance: -
len: 13
d_gene: -
j_gene: TRBJ1-2

CDR3nt: TGTGCCAGCAGCTTAGGAGGGGTGGATCCCGAAAAACTGTTTTTT
CDR3aa: CASSLGGVDPEKLFF
v_gene: TRBV5-4
abundance: -
len: 15
d_gene: -
j_gene: TRBJ1-4

CDR3nt: TGTGCCAGCAGCTTACTAACGACTAGCCCCGGGGAGCTGTTTTTT
CDR3aa: CASSLLTTSPGELFF
v_gene: TRBV5-8
abundance: -
len: 15
d_gene: TRBD2
j_gene: TRBJ2-2

CDR3nt: TGTGCCAGTAGTATAACCGGGGGCGTCGGATCACCCCTCCACTTT
CDR3aa: CASSITGGVGSPLHF
v_gene: TRBV19
abundance: -
len: 15
d_gene: -
j_gene: TRBJ1-6

CDR3nt: TGTGCCAGCAGCTTGACAGGGGTAAACACAGATACGCAGTATTTT
CDR3aa: CASSLTGVNTDTQYF
v_gene: TRBV5-6
abundance: once
len: 15
d_gene: TRBD1
j_gene: TRBJ2-3

CDR3nt: TGTGCCAGTAGTATAGGACAGGGGGACAGCTTTTTGTACGAGCAGTACTTC
CDR3aa: CASSIGQGDSFLYEQYF
v_gene: TRBV19
abundance: -
len: 17
d_gene: TRBD1
j_gene: TRBJ2-7

CDR3nt: TGTGCCAGTAGCAGCCGGGACAGGGGCCATCAGCCCCAGCATTTT
CDR3aa: CASSSRDRGHQPQHF
v_gene: TRBV19
abundance: -
len: 15
d_gene: TRBD1
j_gene: TRBJ1-5

CDR3nt: TGTGCCTGGCTAGCGGGAGGTCCCACAGATACGCAGTATTTT
CDR3aa: CAWLAGGPTDTQYF
v_gene: TRBV30
abundance: once
len: 14
d_gene: TRBD2
j_gene: TRBJ2-3

CDR3nt: TGCGCCAGCGGAGGACAGGGTAATCAGCCCCAGCATTTT
CDR3aa: CASGGQGNQPQHF
v_gene: TRBV10-2
abundance: -
len: 13
d_gene: TRBD1
j_gene: TRBJ1-5

CDR3nt: TGTGCCAGCTCACCGTCTATAGCGGAAGGGACCGGGGAGCTGTTTTTT
CDR3aa: CASSPSIAEGTGELFF
v_gene: TRBV18
abundance: -
len: 16
d_gene: -
j_gene: TRBJ2-2

CDR3nt: TGTGCCAGCTCACCACCTACGAATGAGCAGTTCTTC
CDR3aa: CASSPPTNEQFF
v_gene: TRBV18
abundance: -
len: 12
d_gene: -
j_gene: TRBJ2-1